The 10 T cell receptor beta chains listed next were all sequenced from one sample in a study of shared clonotypes between healthy human individuals. The table came from immunoSEQ multiplex PCR; TCRdb's copy has only in-frame clones and leaves some out. The sample contains about 690,000 clones, about nine tenths of which appear only once. What was sequenced was memory CD8+ T cells from PBMCs. The subset is: CD45RO+ cells pooled with CCR7-negative TemRA cells. Receptor source: a man aged 18-30 years in good health. Some clones in this sample may be carry-over from other donors' samples.

The chain joins TRBV9 to TRBJ2-5; TRBD1 might be the D (5 bases). V was trimmed by 2 bases and J by 2 bases, leaving 10 bases between them. Germline CDR1 SGDLS, CDR2 YYNGEE. This CDR3 contains 14 residues. CDR3 nucleotide sequence: TGTGCCAGCAGCGTGGGGCAGGCACAAGAGACCCAGTACTTC. Its protein is CASSVGQAQETQYF.

The V call is TRBV9, the J call TRBJ2-7; 11 positions agree with TRBD2. Germline CDR1 and CDR2: SGDLS and YYNGEE. J was trimmed by 3 bases and V by 2 bases; bases with no gene match: 4. This CDR3 is 15 amino acids long. The CDR3 nucleotides read TGTGCCAGCAGCGTCACTAGCGGGAGAGGCTACGAGCAGTACTTC. It codes for CASSVTSGRGYEQYF.

V gene TRBV4-3 combines with J gene TRBJ2-3; D unresolved. The CDR3 extends over 12 amino acids. From germline, CDR1 is LGHNA and CDR2 YSLEER. Between the trimmed V and J ends, which lost 0 bases and 8 bases, there was a span of 6 bases. The CDR3 sequence: CASSQDWVTQYF. For the CDR3, the DNA is TGCGCCAGCAGCCAAGATTGGGTTACGCAGTATTTT.

This clone has just a few counts. This chain connects TRBV7-8 to TRBJ1-2, with a possible D match to TRBD1 (6 bases). The CDR3 length is 13 residues. The germline V gene encodes CDR1 SGHVS and CDR2 FQNEAQ. Trimming removed 4 bases at V and 2 bases at J, with 8 bases between. CDR3 DNA sequence: TGTGCCAGCAGCTGGGACAAGAACTATGGCTACACCTTC. Its translation is CASSWDKNYGYTF.

The gene calls are TRBV5-1 and TRBJ1-2; no clear D. V was cut by 2 bases and J by 5 bases, with 10 bases left in between. Germline CDR1 is SGHRS and CDR2 is YFSETQ. This CDR3 spans 13 amino acids. DNA of the CDR3: TGCGCCAGCAGCTTCAGGACCGGGTATGGCTACACCTTC. Translation gives CASSFRTGYGYTF. Supplemented by reference TRBV5-1 and TRBJ1-2, the full variable domain reads KAGVTQTPRYLIKTRGQQVTLSCSPISGHRSVSWYQQTPGQGLQFLFEYFSETQRNKGNFPGRFSGRQFSNSRSEMNVSTLELGDSALYLCASSFRTGYGYTFGSGTRLTVV.

V usage is TRBV5-1 and J usage is TRBJ2-1; 10 bases are shared with TRBD2. J lost 7 bases, V lost 1 base, and 8 bases had no gene match. CDR3 size: 16 residues. CDR1 and CDR2 (germline): SGHRS, YFSETQ. CDR3 loop: CASSLQREGLKNEQFF. The DNA of the CDR3 is TGCGCCAGCAGCTTGCAGCGGGAGGGACTCAAGAATGAGCAGTTCTTC. The full variable domain, rest sourced from reference TRBV5-1 and TRBJ2-1, is KAGVTQTPRYLIKTRGQQVTLSCSPISGHRSVSWYQQTPGQGLQFLFEYFSETQRNKGNFPGRFSGRQFSNSRSEMNVSTLELGDSALYLCASSLQREGLKNEQFFGPGTRLTVL.

V is TRBV4-1 and J is TRBJ2-2, with no clear D. The V end lost 3 bases, the J end lost 1 base, and 6 bases lay between the germline ends. Germline lookup yields CDR1 MGHRA and CDR2 YSYEKL. The CDR3 contains 14 residues. CDR3 in amino acids: CASSQNLNTGELFF. The CDR3 DNA reads as TGCGCCAGCAGCCAGAACCTGAACACCGGGGAGCTGTTTTTT.

The chain is built from TRBV4-1 and TRBJ2-3; D call uncertain. V was trimmed by 4 bases and J by 6 bases, leaving 8 bases between them. The germline CDR1 and CDR2 sequences are MGHRA and YSYEKL. This CDR3 is 12 amino acids long. The CDR3 loop is CASSPSWDTQYF. CDR3 coding DNA: TGCGCCAGCAGCCCCTCCTGGGATACGCAGTATTTT.

The V call is TRBV5-4, the J call TRBJ1-2, with D hard to call. This CDR3 contains 14 residues. Trimming removed 0 bases at V and 4 bases at J, with 10 bases between. CDR1 is SGHNT and CDR2 is YYREEE in the germline V gene (reference sequence). CDR3 DNA sequence: TGTGCCAGCAGCTTGGAGGGATCTAGCTATGGCTACACCTTC. The encoded protein is CASSLEGSSYGYTF.

The chain combines TRBV5-6 with TRBJ1-4; 10 bases map to TRBD1. Germline trimming cut 0 bases from V and 10 bases from J; bases unmatched to any gene: 9. The germline V gene encodes CDR1 SGHDT and CDR2 YYEEEE. This CDR3 has 16 amino acids. CDR3 in DNA: TGTGCCAGCAGCTTGGAATCAGGGACAGGGGTAAGAAAACTGTTTTTT. Translated: CASSLESGTGVRKLFF.